This TCR beta chain was sequenced during a study of control samples from healthy donors and cancer patients (dated by TCRdb to the early 2020s). The CDR3 measures 13 amino acids from cysteine to phenylalanine. CDR3 DNA only is kept here, 39 bases in frame from base 1. The junction carries 13 bases between V and J, which are trimmed by 2 bases and 8 bases respectively. The germline V gene provides CDR1 SGHDT and CDR2 YYEEEE. Library creation used the immunoSEQ multiplex PCR assay. TCRdb mirrors the immuneACCESS table, restricted to in-frame sequences. Some clones are absent from its copies; in checked studies, under half trace to an unresolved V gene, and the reason for the others is unknown. Counted in this sample were roughly 30,000 clones; 85% to 90% of them appeared once. The ten largest clones represent 1.5% to 2% of the sample. Comment on this clone: This clone's antigen is unknown. No base quality information exists; no much larger clone differs at one position.

Recombination linked TRBV5-6 to TRBJ1-2, with TRBD1 as a weak D call on 5 bases. The clonotype comes from a woman in her 40s with lung cancer. Specimen: PBMCs. The CDR3 sequence is CASSFRGAEGYTF. The sequenced DNA is TGTGCCAGCAGCTTTCGAGGGGCAGAGGGCTACACCTTC.